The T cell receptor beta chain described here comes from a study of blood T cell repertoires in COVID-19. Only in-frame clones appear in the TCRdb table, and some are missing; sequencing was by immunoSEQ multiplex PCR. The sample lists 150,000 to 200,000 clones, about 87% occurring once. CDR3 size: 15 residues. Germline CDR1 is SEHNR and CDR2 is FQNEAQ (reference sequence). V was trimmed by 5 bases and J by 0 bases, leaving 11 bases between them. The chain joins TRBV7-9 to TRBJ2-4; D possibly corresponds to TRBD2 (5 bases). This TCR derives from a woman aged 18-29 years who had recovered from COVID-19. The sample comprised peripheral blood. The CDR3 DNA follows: TGTGCCAGCAGCGACCGAGGGTTAGCCAAAAACATTCAGTACTTC. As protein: CASSDRGLAKNIQYF.